This section outlines one TCR beta chain sequence together with its context. This clonotype was seen repeatedly, ten times or more. The clone's antigen remains unknown. No base quality information exists; no much larger clone differs at one position. The CDR3 goes from the cysteine to the phenylalanine over 14 residues. Only CDR3 DNA remains: 42 bases, in frame from the first base. A distance of 11 bases separates the germline ends of V and J, which lose 1 base and 7 bases respectively. Per the germline V gene, SGHAT is the CDR1 and FQNNGV is the CDR2. Interpreted using the paper, the time point label stands for: newly diagnosed GD, antithyroid drugs for less than 3 months. For both TCR sequencing and RNA sequencing, RNA was extracted from PBMCs using TRIzol. The diagnosis of Graves' disease was made according to American Thyroid Association guidelines. Patients were recruited from an endocrinology department in Xi'an, China. Each patient gave approximately 9.7 milliliters of peripheral blood, collected in an EDTA anticoagulant tube. Ficoll Paque Plus density gradient separation was used to isolate PBMCs, and no further T cell sorting was performed. An Agilent 2100 Bioanalyzer and agarose gel were used to check RNA quality, and a NanoDrop 2000 was used to measure RNA concentration.

This entry belongs to a study of regulatory T cells in long-lasting Graves disease (dated by TCRdb to 2020 to 2022). For the wider study: Antithyroid drugs had been taken for less than 3 months by newly diagnosed Graves' disease patients. Patients with persistent Graves' disease were compared with patients with newly diagnosed Graves' disease using TCR sequencing and RNA sequencing of peripheral blood. The study was conducted in China and was registered as a clinical trial. A total of about 33 samples underwent TCR sequencing, from some 13 patients with persistent Graves' disease and 20 or so patients with newly diagnosed Graves' disease. General conclusions and limits of the study: Preferential use of TRBV28, TRBJ1-2 and TRBJ2-5 was observed in persistent disease, whereas TRBV20-1 and TRBJ2-1 were favored in newly diagnosed disease. Lower TCR Shannon entropy and fewer highly expanded clones were observed in persistent Graves' disease patients than in newly diagnosed patients, which suggested clonal expansion. Persistent patients shared more public clonotypes among themselves (around 2,500) than newly diagnosed patients did (approximately 900). Sequencing and analysis were limited to the TCR beta chain. The authors acknowledged the small sample size as a limitation that may reduce accuracy. Because the primary lesion, thyroid tissue, could not be accessed, the study looked at peripheral blood alone.

Library construction relied on multiplex PCR. Sequenced using an Illumina HiSeq 4000. TCR beta libraries were built with iRepertoire HTBI primers and Arm-PCR amplification of CDR3 regions. Before sequencing, the PCR products went through gel purification. From the authors' description of their analysis: Gene usage analysis of CDR3 amino acid clonotypes relied on the approximately 68 TRBV and 12 to 15 TRBJ segments identified across samples. COPE and FqMerger were used to merge filtered high-quality paired reads into contigs. BLAST was used to align contigs to IMGT TRBV, TRBD and TRBJ reference genes, and CDR3 was defined according to IMGT. Clonotypes above 0.1% frequency were classified as highly expanded clones. Shannon entropy was used to measure repertoire diversity, and the Gini coefficient was used to measure V-J evenness. A clonotype was considered public if more than one individual shared it. TCRdb itself trimmed the public reads at Q25 with fastp, ran MiXCR and retained productive beta chains. Rows with one shared CDR3 protein collapse into an entry with the most common genes and DNA. TCRdb's processing, not the study's, gives the V and J calls here. This sample is represented by 400,000 to 550,000 distinct CDR3 sequences; 15% of them were singletons. The ten largest clones add up to 16% of the sample.

This same sample was also part of a study on T cells in Graves' hyperthyroidism and ophthalmopathy. As described in the second report: Graves' hyperthyroidism was defined as stable when no progression to ophthalmopathy occurred over 18 months of follow-up. Hyperthyroidism patients were aged 18 to 65 years and newly diagnosed, with disease duration of less than 2 months. Exclusion was applied to patients with uncontrolled infections, other autoimmune diseases, pregnancy or lactation. Diagnoses were based on clinical symptoms, serum thyroxine and TRAb, thyroid ultrasound and orbital computed tomography. A first-round RT-PCR of the TCR CDR3 used the HTBI primer set with the Qiagen OneStep RT-PCR kit. Most expanded thyroid clonotypes (frequency above 0.001) were also detected in blood, suggesting blood repertoires may reflect thyroid immune responses. A 13 V-J signature model separated ophthalmopathy from stable hyperthyroidism, with around 91% sensitivity and around 84% specificity in cross-validation and 80%/75% in testing. In validation, the model predicted progression to ophthalmopathy with just under 71% sensitivity and less than 80% specificity, a median of 6.5 months before onset. To identify TCR V-J signatures that set the groups apart, the researchers used a discovery cohort of 90 to 100 patients, made up of under 50 with Graves' ophthalmopathy and some 56 with stable Graves' hyperthyroidism. Prospective prediction of ophthalmopathy was tested in an independent validation cohort consisting of roughly 20 hyperthyroidism patients and 17 patients who later progressed to ophthalmopathy. The 100 or so discovery patients were randomly split 7:3 into training and test sets. In addition, the study compared T-cell repertoires in thyroid tissue and in blood from a handful of Graves' hyperthyroidism patients. Once sampling was done, hyperthyroidism patients were given methimazole at a starting dose of 30 mg daily, whereas ophthalmopathy patients were given high-dose intravenous methylprednisolone. A second multiplex PCR round built the libraries, followed by size selection and purification. Libraries were sequenced paired-end with 100 bp reads on an Illumina HiSeq2000. SOAPnuke was used to process the raw data, removing reads that contained adapters or uncalled bases, had a mean Phred below 15, or lacked an exact match to the constant primer or identifier. High-quality paired reads were merged with COPE v1.2.5, and unique nucleotide sequences were defined as clonotypes. MiTCR v1.1 was used to align the clonotypes against IMGT TRBV, TRBD and TRBJ reference segments. Only V-J combinations with frequency above 0.0001, covering 98% to 99.2% of repertoires, were analysed. A TCS score was defined as the ratio between F50 (clonal expansion) and ExV (chaos), using BLOSUM62-based TCRdist between CDR3 peptides within each V-J. Welch's t-statistics and random forest reduced fewer than 550 V-J features to roughly 13, which were used in a naive Bayes classifier (R e1071). No statistical method was used to fix the sample size in advance, and group allocation was not hidden from the investigators. The paper reports TCR Vbeta CDR3 sequencing of 135 peripheral blood samples: some 44 ophthalmopathy, some 80 hyperthyroidism and approximately 17 progressor patients.

Recombination linked TRBV11-2 to TRBJ2-1, with TRBD2 as a weak D call on 6 bases. The sample in question was peripheral blood mononuclear cells (PBMCs), obtained at new diagnosis, from a patient treated with antithyroid drugs. This TCR came from a woman under 40 with Graves disease. Donor details come from another sample of the same person, matched by shared clones. The nucleotides read TGTGCCAGCAGCTTAGGACTAGGAATGAATGAGCAGTTCTTC. This gives the protein CASSLGLGMNEQFF.